This TCR beta chain was identified in a study of control samples from healthy donors and cancer patients. CDR1 is SGDLS, CDR2 YYNGEE, per germline. The V gene end was trimmed by 2 bases and the J gene end by 5 bases; junction bases not matched to a gene: 4. There are 16 residues in the CDR3. Produced via immunoSEQ multiplex PCR; TCRdb's table is partial and in-frame only. The table has about 98,000 clones, 82% seen once; the top ten hold roughly 2%. The sequenced sample was blood. The source is a man between 60 and 75 years old in good health. This chain connects TRBV9 to TRBJ1-6; 10 nucleotides agree with TRBD1. CDR3 nucleotides: TGTGCCAGCAGCGTCGGGGACAGGGGTAATAATTCACCCCTCCACTTT. It translates to CASSVGDRGNNSPLHF.